This TCR beta chain was captured by sequencing in a study of cytomegalovirus exposure and HLA in healthy donors. Study as a whole: About 85 million unique TCRs from HLA-typed donors were held in an early release of data. Study outcomes and limitations: In a later analysis, at a false discovery rate of 0.05, 16,951 TCR beta sequences matched HLA alleles.

The PCR made use of 60 Vbeta and 13 Jbeta primers. The protocol was immunoSEQ multiplex PCR, while the TCRdb copy is restricted to in-frame clones and leaves out a portion. The repertoire holds 200,000 to 250,000 clones, with around 80% as singletons. Germline V gene data show CDR1 as LNHDA and CDR2 as SQIVND (reference sequence). Trimming at V came to 8 bases and at J to 4 bases, leaving 2 bases not matched to a gene. The CDR3 sequence is 11 residues long. This clone has just one count. What it recognizes is unknown. The source of this sequence is a male donor in good health and CMV-seronegative. This chain uses TRBV19 with TRBJ2-7; 7 positions agree with TRBD1. Sequenced sample: PBMCs. CDR3 loop: CASGTAYEQYF. CDR3 DNA sequence: TGTGCCAGTGGGACAGCGTACGAGCAGTACTTC.